Sequencing of this T cell receptor beta chain was carried out in a study of T cell repertoires in cytomegalovirus infection. Study outcomes and limitations: Cumulative frequency (of public TCR beta family members) identified carriers of CMV plus the relevant HLA. In two of eight donors, the top clonotype was HLA-C-restricted CMV-specific.

TCRdb reprocessed the reads via MiXCR and lists one record per CDR3 protein. This table has around 630,000 distinct CDR3 sequences, around 24% appearing once. This clonotype was counted many times. The antigen is undetermined. Germline CDR1 SGHVS, CDR2 FQNEAQ. The CDR3 loop spans 15 amino acids. V was clipped by 6 bases and J by 3 bases, with 17 bases between them. This chain links TRBV7-8 with TRBJ2-5, with D possibly matching TRBD1 (5 bases). Sequencing input: CD8+ T cells from PBMCs. This TCR was sampled from a human donor in good health (CMV status not recorded). Some clones in this sample may be carry-over from other donors' samples. The CDR3 protein is CASSLVKGPKETQYF. As DNA, the CDR3 is TGTGCCAGCAGTTTGGTAAAGGGGCCTAAAGAGACCCAGTACTTC. The variable domain in full, completed from reference TRBV7-8 and TRBJ2-5, reads GAGVSQSPRYKVAKRGQDVALRCDPISGHVSLFWYQQALGQGPEFLTYFQNEAQLDKSGLPSDRFFAERPEGSVSTLKIQRTQQEDSAVYLCASSLVKGPKETQYFGPGTRLLVL.